This is a list of T cell receptor beta chains from one sample in a study of OX40 agonist ivuxolimab in advanced cancers. Method: immunoSEQ multiplex PCR; TCRdb's copy keeps in-frame clones and lacks some. The sample holds about 68,000 clones, around 83% seen once. The sequences come from CD4+ or CD8+ T cells sorted from blood, collected in a trial of the OX40 agonist ivuxolimab. The source of these receptors is an adult with an advanced solid tumor such as melanoma, head and neck, liver or kidney cancer. Both conserved end residues are part of each CDR3. Fields, in order: V gene, J gene, D gene, clone size, CDR3 DNA, CDR3 protein. A D gene is named only where the DNA matches it firmly. Not every row has a clone size; where given, it reads once, few, many or a size class.

V: TRBV7-2; J: TRBJ1-5; D: -; size: -; DNA: TGTGCCAGCAGCTTAGGCACGATCCAGCCCCAGCATTTT; CDR3: CASSLGTIQPQHF
V: TRBV18; J: TRBJ2-7; D: TRBD2; size: -; DNA: TGTGCCAGCTCATCCAGCGCGAGCGGGGGCGACGAGCAGTACTTC; CDR3: CASSSSASGGDEQYF
V: TRBV7-9; J: TRBJ1-1; D: -; size: -; DNA: TGTGCCAGCAGCTTAGGAAGGAGCATGAACACTGAAGCTTTCTTT; CDR3: CASSLGRSMNTEAFF
V: TRBV11-3; J: TRBJ2-2; D: TRBD1; size: few; DNA: TGTGCCAGCAGCTCTTTCTCAGGGGGCTCGAACACCGGGGAGCTGTTTTTT; CDR3: CASSSFSGGSNTGELFF
V: TRBV5-1; J: TRBJ2-7; D: -; size: once; DNA: TGCGCCAGCAGCTTGGGTTTTGTCGGGGTAAAGGGCGAGCAGTACTTC; CDR3: CASSLGFVGVKGEQYF
V: TRBV27; J: TRBJ2-7; D: TRBD1; size: -; DNA: TGTGCCAGCAGTTTAACGGGACAGGGGAGGGAGTACTTC; CDR3: CASSLTGQGREYF
V: TRBV9; J: TRBJ2-1; D: TRBD1; size: -; DNA: TGTGCCAGCAGCGTAGATCCCAGGACAGGGTCCTACAATGAGCAGTTCTTC; CDR3: CASSVDPRTGSYNEQFF
V: TRBV13; J: TRBJ2-3; D: -; size: once; DNA: TGTGCCAGCAGCCCCTCCCCGGCAATCGGCACAGATACGCAGTATTTT; CDR3: CASSPSPAIGTDTQYF
V: TRBV7-9; J: TRBJ1-1; D: -; size: once; DNA: TGTGCCAGCAGCTCCGAGGGGTACACTGAAGCTTTCTTT; CDR3: CASSSEGYTEAFF
V: TRBV5-1; J: TRBJ2-3; D: TRBD2; size: -; DNA: TGCGCCACCGGAGCTAGCGGGGCCTACACAGATACGCAGTATTTT; CDR3: CATGASGAYTDTQYF
V: TRBV2; J: TRBJ1-2; D: TRBD1; size: -; DNA: TGTGCCAGCAGGGACAGGGGGGACTATGGCTACACCTTC; CDR3: CASRDRGDYGYTF
V: TRBV4-1; J: TRBJ1-5; D: TRBD1; size: -; DNA: TGCGCCAGCAGCCAAGATGCAAGGACAGGGGGAAGCAATCAGCCCCAGCATTTT; CDR3: CASSQDARTGGSNQPQHF
V: TRBV2; J: TRBJ1-1; D: -; size: -; DNA: TGTGCCAGCAGTGAGTCCCCGAACACTGAAGCTTTCTTT; CDR3: CASSESPNTEAFF
V: TRBV7-2; J: TRBJ1-2; D: TRBD1; size: once; DNA: TGTGCCAGCAGCTACCAGGGGGGAGCTAACTATGGCTACACCTTC; CDR3: CASSYQGGANYGYTF
V: TRBV19; J: TRBJ1-5; D: -; size: -; DNA: TGTGCCAGTAGTATTGGCCTATATAGCAATCAGCCCCAGCATTTT; CDR3: CASSIGLYSNQPQHF
V: TRBV27; J: TRBJ2-7; D: TRBD2; size: -; DNA: TGTGCCAGCAGCCCCGGGGCGGGGGTCCACGAGCAGTACTTC; CDR3: CASSPGAGVHEQYF
V: TRBV30; J: TRBJ1-1; D: -; size: once; DNA: TGTGCCTGGAGTTCGGGGGTCGGAAACACTGAAGCTTTCTTT; CDR3: CAWSSGVGNTEAFF
V: TRBV29-1; J: TRBJ2-7; D: TRBD2; size: medium-sized; DNA: TGCAGCGTACGAGGAGGTCCTAGCGGGGGGGCAATTTACGAGCAGTACTTC; CDR3: CSVRGGPSGGAIYEQYF
V: TRBV6-1; J: TRBJ1-4; D: TRBD1; size: -; DNA: TGTGCCAGCAGCGGGACCGGGACAGGGGTGGAAAAACTGTTTTTT; CDR3: CASSGTGTGVEKLFF
V: TRBV9; J: TRBJ1-3; D: -; size: -; DNA: TGTGCCAGCAACGGCCGGCTTGGGGGCTCTGGAAACACCATATATTTT; CDR3: CASNGRLGGSGNTIYF
V: TRBV19; J: TRBJ2-7; D: -; size: -; DNA: TGTGCCACCCGCCGCGGGGACAGTTCTAGGGAGCAGTACTTC; CDR3: CATRRGDSSREQYF
V: TRBV11-2; J: TRBJ1-2; D: -; size: once; DNA: TGTGCCAGCAGCTTGGCTGGACAAAACTATGGCTACACCTTC; CDR3: CASSLAGQNYGYTF
V: TRBV2; J: TRBJ1-5; D: -; size: few; DNA: TGTGCCAGCGTGACCGTGGATTATAGCAATCAGCCCCAGCATTTT; CDR3: CASVTVDYSNQPQHF
V: TRBV9; J: TRBJ1-3; D: -; size: few; DNA: TGTGCCAGCAGCGTATCCGGGGCGGCCTCTGGAAACACCATATATTTT; CDR3: CASSVSGAASGNTIYF
V: TRBV6-5; J: TRBJ1-2; D: -; size: -; DNA: TGTGCCAGCAGCATTGAGCTTAACTATGGCTACACCTTC; CDR3: CASSIELNYGYTF
V: TRBV5-3; J: TRBJ1-5; D: -; size: -; DNA: TGTGCCAGAAGCTTGACCCTATTTGGGTTACGCAATCAGCCCCAGCATTTT; CDR3: CARSLTLFGLRNQPQHF
V: TRBV11-3; J: TRBJ1-3; D: TRBD1; size: few; DNA: TGTGCCAGCAGCCCGGGACAGGGTCCGGGAAACACCATATATTTT; CDR3: CASSPGQGPGNTIYF
V: TRBV18; J: TRBJ2-7; D: -; size: once; DNA: TGTGCCAGCTCACCCTCGACCCCGAACTACGAGCAGTACTTC; CDR3: CASSPSTPNYEQYF
V: TRBV6-5; J: TRBJ2-7; D: -; size: -; DNA: TGTGCCAGCAGTACAGGGTACGAGCAGTACTTC; CDR3: CASSTGYEQYF
V: TRBV11-2; J: TRBJ2-1; D: TRBD2; size: -; DNA: TGTGCCAGCAGCTTCGGTCTAGCGGGGATCGATGAGCAGTTCTTC; CDR3: CASSFGLAGIDEQFF
V: TRBV5-1; J: TRBJ2-5; D: TRBD1; size: -; DNA: TGCGCCAGCAGCTTGGGAAGGGGGCTCCAGACCCAGTACTTC; CDR3: CASSLGRGLQTQYF
V: TRBV19; J: TRBJ2-3; D: TRBD2; size: -; DNA: TGTGCCAGTAGTTGGGCGGGGGGCCACTCTTACACAGATACGCAGTATTTT; CDR3: CASSWAGGHSYTDTQYF
V: TRBV9; J: TRBJ2-3; D: -; size: -; DNA: TGTGCCAGCAGCGTAGGGACGGGAGATACGCAGTATTTT; CDR3: CASSVGTGDTQYF
V: TRBV5-4; J: TRBJ2-3; D: TRBD1; size: -; DNA: TGTGCCAGCAGCTTTCAACGGGACAGGTTCACAGATACGCAGTATTTT; CDR3: CASSFQRDRFTDTQYF
V: TRBV5-6; J: TRBJ1-2; D: -; size: -; DNA: TGTGCCAGCAGCTTGGCCGGGACCCTGGGGGGCTACACCTTC; CDR3: CASSLAGTLGGYTF
V: TRBV6-6; J: TRBJ1-4; D: TRBD1; size: -; DNA: TGTGCCAGCAGCTACAGGGGGGTTAATGAAAAACTGTTTTTT; CDR3: CASSYRGVNEKLFF
V: TRBV7-9; J: TRBJ1-2; D: TRBD1; size: -; DNA: TGTGCCAGCAGCACGCGACAGGGGTCTAACTATGGCTACACCTTC; CDR3: CASSTRQGSNYGYTF
V: TRBV4-1; J: TRBJ2-1; D: TRBD2; size: -; DNA: TGCGCCAGCAGCTTACGGACTAGCGGGGGGTTTTACAATGAGCAGTTCTTC; CDR3: CASSLRTSGGFYNEQFF
V: TRBV27; J: TRBJ1-4; D: TRBD1; size: -; DNA: TGTGCCAGCAGGGGACCCTACAGGGGTGAGGAAAAACTGTTTTTT; CDR3: CASRGPYRGEEKLFF
V: TRBV7-9; J: TRBJ1-2; D: TRBD1; size: -; DNA: TGTGCCAGCAGCTTCGACCGGGACAGGGGGAGCGGCTACACCTTC; CDR3: CASSFDRDRGSGYTF
V: TRBV7-9; J: TRBJ1-1; D: -; size: -; DNA: TGTGCCAGCAGCTTAGGTATCGGGGGACGGAGCACTGAAGCTTTCTTT; CDR3: CASSLGIGGRSTEAFF
V: TRBV18; J: TRBJ2-5; D: -; size: once; DNA: TGTGCCAGCTCACTCGCTCAAGAGACCCAGTACTTC; CDR3: CASSLAQETQYF
V: TRBV28; J: TRBJ2-1; D: -; size: -; DNA: TGTGCCAGCAGTACCCGGACACCCCCGAGGGATGAGCAGTTCTTC; CDR3: CASSTRTPPRDEQFF
V: TRBV7-9; J: TRBJ2-3; D: -; size: -; DNA: TGTGCCAGCAGCCACTCCGATACGCAGTATTTT; CDR3: CASSHSDTQYF
V: TRBV6-1; J: TRBJ2-3; D: -; size: -; DNA: TGTGCCAGCAGTGAGCAGCCAGCGGTAGATACGCAGTATTTT; CDR3: CASSEQPAVDTQYF
V: TRBV18; J: TRBJ1-1; D: TRBD1; size: -; DNA: TGTGCCAGCTCACCGCCAGGGGGCGCGTTTAAGAACACTGAAGCTTTCTTT; CDR3: CASSPPGGAFKNTEAFF
V: TRBV6-5; J: TRBJ1-2; D: -; size: -; DNA: TGTGCCAGCCCGTGCGGGGGTCGGGGCTACACCTTC; CDR3: CASPCGGRGYTF
V: TRBV14; J: TRBJ1-4; D: -; size: -; DNA: TGTGCCAGCAGCCCAGCAGTGGTGAGAGAAAAACTGTTTTTT; CDR3: CASSPAVVREKLFF
V: TRBV4-2; J: TRBJ2-2; D: -; size: -; DNA: TGTGCCAGCAGCCAAGGAGACCGGAACACCGGGGAGCTGTTTTTT; CDR3: CASSQGDRNTGELFF
V: TRBV28; J: TRBJ1-2; D: TRBD1; size: few; DNA: TGTGCCAGCAGCGAACGCGGGACAGTTGCCAGGTTGAGCACCTTC; CDR3: CASSERGTVARLSTF
V: TRBV27; J: TRBJ2-3; D: TRBD2; size: -; DNA: TGTGCCAGCAGTTTACCGGGGGGAGGCACAGATACGCAGTATTTT; CDR3: CASSLPGGGTDTQYF
V: TRBV5-1; J: TRBJ2-1; D: -; size: -; DNA: TGCGCCAGCAGCTTGCGGAATGGTTCGCCCAATGAGCAGTTCTTC; CDR3: CASSLRNGSPNEQFF
V: TRBV6-6; J: TRBJ2-4; D: TRBD1; size: -; DNA: TGTGCCAGCAGTTACGGAACAGGGGGCGGCATTCAGTACTTC; CDR3: CASSYGTGGGIQYF
V: TRBV7-8; J: TRBJ1-1; D: -; size: -; DNA: TGTGCCAGCAGATACACAGGTGTCAACACTGAAGCTTTCTTT; CDR3: CASRYTGVNTEAFF
V: TRBV5-6; J: TRBJ1-5; D: TRBD1; size: -; DNA: TGTGCCAGCAGCTTAGGGACAGCTAGCAATCAGCCCCAGCATTTT; CDR3: CASSLGTASNQPQHF
V: TRBV27; J: TRBJ1-6; D: -; size: -; DNA: TGTGCCAGCACCCCGATGGGAGGGGTGAATTCACCCCTCCACTTT; CDR3: CASTPMGGVNSPLHF
V: TRBV6-5; J: TRBJ2-5; D: -; size: -; DNA: TGTGCCAGCAGTGCACACAGGGTGGCCGAGACCCAGTACTTC; CDR3: CASSAHRVAETQYF